This T cell receptor beta chain stems from a study of T cell repertoires in ileal Crohn's disease. The CDR3 runs to 14 residues. CDR1 and CDR2 from the germline V gene are SNHLY and FYNNEI. V was clipped by 8 bases and J by 6 bases; unmatched bases: 5. Overall study results and limits: Endoscopic recurrence occurred in every patient whose clonality exceeded 26.8%.

Per sample, 500 to 650 nanograms of biopsy DNA were TCRB immunosequenced. The method was immunoSEQ multiplex PCR; TCRdb's version includes in-frame clones alone and lacks a portion of them. The sample includes about 5,600 clones, approximately 86% of them seen just once. A word on this clone: Its antigen is unidentified.

The sequenced material came from ileal tissue. This TCR was sampled from an adult with Crohn's disease. J is TRBJ2-3 and V is TRBV2; 13 positions match TRBD2. Here the CDR3 DNA reads TGTGCCAGCTGTGGACTAGCGGGGGACGATACGCAGTATTTT. This encodes CASCGLAGDDTQYF.